This TCR beta chain was recovered during a study of tumor-infiltrating lymphocytes in localized non-small cell lung cancer. Overall study findings and caveats: Immunotypes IM1 and IM2 had similar TCR-derived T-cell fractions. No link was found between tumor T-cell fraction and recurrence-free survival.

Germline CDR1 is SGDLS and CDR2 is YYNGEE. This CDR3 is built from 17 residues. The V end lost 4 bases, the J end lost 2 bases, and 22 bases lay between the germline ends. Of note for this clone: Its antigen is not known.

TCRdb's table, derived via immunoSEQ multiplex PCR, lists solely in-frame clones and lacks some. The sample holds about 13,000 clones, 79% seen once. The source of this sequence is a human donor with non-small cell lung cancer. Specimen: lung tumor tissue. The chain combines TRBV9 with TRBJ2-7; maybe TRBD2 (6 bases). CDR3 amino acids: CASSPGTPWRGTYEQYF. The CDR3 DNA reads as TGTGCCAGCAGCCCGGGGACTCCCTGGCGGGGTACCTACGAGCAGTACTTC.